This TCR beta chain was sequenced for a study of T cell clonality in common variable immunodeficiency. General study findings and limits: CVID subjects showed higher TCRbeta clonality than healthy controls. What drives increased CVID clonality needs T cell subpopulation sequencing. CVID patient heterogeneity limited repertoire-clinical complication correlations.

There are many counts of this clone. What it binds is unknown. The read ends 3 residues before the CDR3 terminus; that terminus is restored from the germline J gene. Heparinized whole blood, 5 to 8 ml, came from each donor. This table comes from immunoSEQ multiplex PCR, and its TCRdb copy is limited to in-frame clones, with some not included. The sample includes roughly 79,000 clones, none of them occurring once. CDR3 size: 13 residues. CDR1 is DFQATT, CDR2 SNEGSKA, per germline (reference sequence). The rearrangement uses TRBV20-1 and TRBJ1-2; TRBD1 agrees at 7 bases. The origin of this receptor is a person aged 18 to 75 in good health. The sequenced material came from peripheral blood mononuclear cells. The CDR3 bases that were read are TGCAGTGCTAGAGTAGGGGGCGCGGGGGGC. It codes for CSARVGGAGG. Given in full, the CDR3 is CSARVGGAGGYTF.